The clone carrying this T cell receptor beta chain was counted at least ten times. This specimen comes from a study of T cells in Graves' hyperthyroidism and ophthalmopathy. The CDR3 runs 13 residues. Germline-derived CDR1 and CDR2 are SGHNT and YENEEA. Trimming left V 6 bases short and J 6 bases short, with 15 bases between. Amplified TCR beta CDR3 regions derived from RNA transcripts. When the TCR CDR3 underwent first-round RT-PCR, the HTBI primer set was used. TCRdb analysed the multiplex PCR reads with MiXCR anew, one entry per CDR3 protein. The sample lists fewer than 550,000 distinct CDR3 sequences, more than 15% occurring once.

This clonotype originated in a woman aged 18-29 years with Graves' hyperthyroidism. Input material: blood. The rearrangement uses TRBV11-3 and TRBJ2-7; TRBD1 or TRBD2 may be the D gene (5 bases each). CDR3 residues: CASSLGDAPEQYF. The CDR3 coding sequence is TGTGCCAGCAGTTTGGGGGACGCGCCCGAGCAGTACTTC.